A selection of T cell receptor beta chains follows, all from one sample in a study of T cell clonotyping in hematopoietic cell transplantation. Method: immunoSEQ multiplex PCR; TCRdb's copy keeps in-frame clones and lacks some. Found here are more than 25,000 clones, over 60% of them singletons; the top ten hold roughly 6.8%. The sample consisted of peripheral blood mononuclear cells, taken before stem cell transplant. The receptors were gathered from a woman aged 25 to 39 with chronic myeloid leukemia. Some clones in this sample may be carry-over from other donors' samples. CDR3s include the opening cysteine and the closing phenylalanine or tryptophan. A D gene is named only where the DNA matches it firmly. Some rows have no size entry. The others give once, few or many, or a class for an expanded clone.

V gene	J gene	D gene	clone size	CDR3 protein	CDR3 DNA
TRBV2	TRBJ2-1	TRBD1	-	CASSRTGSYNEQFF	TGTGCCAGCAGCCGGACAGGCTCCTACAATGAGCAGTTCTTC
TRBV7-2	TRBJ1-5	-	-	CASSLEQGQPQHF	TGTGCCAGCAGCTTAGAACAGGGTCAGCCCCAGCATTTT
TRBV7-2	TRBJ1-2	TRBD1	-	CASSHTGQGGYGYTF	TGTGCCAGCAGCCACACGGGACAGGGTGGTTATGGCTACACCTTC
TRBV30	TRBJ2-3	TRBD2	-	CAWSGGGNTQYF	TGTGCCTGGAGTGGGGGAGGGAATACGCAGTATTTT
TRBV4-3	TRBJ1-3	-	-	CASSQDTGSYSGNTIYF	TGCGCCAGCAGCCAAGATACTGGCTCGTACTCTGGAAACACCATATATTTT
TRBV6-1	TRBJ1-3	-	-	CASIFSGNTIYF	TGTGCCAGCATATTCTCTGGAAACACCATATATTTT
TRBV6-5	TRBJ1-2	-	-	CASSYSTESNYGYTF	TGTGCCAGCAGTTACTCGACAGAGAGTAACTATGGCTACACCTTC
TRBV9	TRBJ2-1	-	-	CASSPGGQTYNEQFF	TGTGCCAGCAGCCCCGGGGGACAGACATACAATGAGCAGTTCTTC
TRBV29-1	TRBJ1-1	-	-	CSVGMGFVTEAFF	TGCAGCGTTGGTATGGGATTTGTCACTGAAGCTTTCTTT
TRBV5-4	TRBJ1-1	-	few	CASSHWLMNTEAFF	TGTGCCAGCAGTCATTGGCTTATGAACACTGAAGCTTTCTTT
TRBV27	TRBJ1-4	-	-	CASSLVPIIGVEKLFF	TGTGCCAGCAGTTTAGTCCCTATAATTGGAGTGGAAAAACTGTTTTTT
TRBV19	TRBJ1-5	-	-	CASSPPWGQPQHF	TGTGCCAGCAGCCCGCCCTGGGGGCAGCCCCAGCATTTT
TRBV27	TRBJ1-2	-	-	CASSPHRANYGYTF	TGTGCCAGCAGTCCGCACAGAGCTAACTATGGCTACACCTTC
TRBV7-8	TRBJ1-3	-	once	CASSLSESGNTIYF	TGTGCCAGCAGCTTATCCGAATCTGGAAACACCATATATTTT
TRBV28	TRBJ1-2	TRBD1	-	CASHSGGYGYTF	TGTGCCAGCCACTCAGGGGGCTATGGCTACACCTTC
TRBV7-8	TRBJ2-1	-	-	CASRNRDNEQFF	TGTGCCAGCAGAAACAGGGACAATGAGCAGTTCTTC
TRBV6-5	TRBJ1-5	-	-	CASSSGGGYSNQPQHF	TGTGCCAGCAGTTCCGGGGGCGGCTATAGCAATCAGCCCCAGCATTTT
TRBV29-1	TRBJ2-1	TRBD2	-	CSVGWGGGLNEQFF	TGCAGCGTTGGGTGGGGCGGGGGTTTGAATGAGCAGTTCTTC
TRBV7-9	TRBJ2-7	TRBD2	-	CASSLDGGAYEQYF	TGTGCCAGCAGCTTAGACGGGGGGGCCTACGAGCAGTACTTC
TRBV2	TRBJ2-7	-	-	CASSVITPKDGQYF	TGTGCCAGCAGTGTTATAACCCCTAAGGACGGGCAGTACTTC
TRBV15	TRBJ1-1	-	-	CATSREPGNTEAFF	TGTGCCACCAGCAGAGAACCAGGGAACACTGAAGCTTTCTTT
TRBV25-1	TRBJ1-1	-	-	CASSPPGDATEAFF	TGTGCCAGCAGTCCGCCAGGGGACGCCACTGAAGCTTTCTTT
TRBV3-2	TRBJ2-7	-	-	CASSPEQYF	TGTGCCAGCAGCCCCGAGCAGTACTTC
TRBV29-1	TRBJ1-2	TRBD1	-	CSVEPTGAPYGYTF	TGCAGCGTTGAGCCTACAGGGGCACCCTATGGCTACACCTTC
TRBV9	TRBJ1-1	-	-	CASSVGGRLDTEAFF	TGTGCCAGCAGCGTAGGGGGCCGTCTGGATACTGAAGCTTTCTTT
TRBV19	TRBJ1-4	-	-	CASSLRGTNEKLFF	TGTGCCAGTAGCCTACGGGGGACTAATGAAAAACTGTTTTTT
TRBV5-4	TRBJ2-7	-	-	CASSLHGFLYEQYF	TGTGCCAGCAGCCTGCATGGGTTCCTTTACGAGCAGTACTTC
TRBV7-9	TRBJ1-3	-	few	CASSFPWQGTSGNTIYF	TGTGCCAGCAGCTTCCCTTGGCAGGGGACCTCTGGAAACACCATATATTTT
TRBV7-6	TRBJ1-4	-	-	CASSLGHGNEKLFF	TGTGCCAGCAGCTTGGGACATGGAAATGAAAAACTGTTTTTT
TRBV30	TRBJ2-6	-	-	CAFASGANVLTF	TGTGCCTTTGCTTCTGGGGCCAACGTCCTGACTTTC
TRBV4-2	TRBJ2-6	-	-	CASSQDWGAGANVLTF	TGTGCCAGCAGCCAAGATTGGGGAGCGGGGGCCAACGTCCTGACTTTC
TRBV27	TRBJ2-3	TRBD2	-	CASSLTSLAGVTLDTQYF	TGTGCCAGCAGTTTAACCTCTCTAGCGGGGGTTACCCTAGATACGCAGTATTTT
TRBV4-1	TRBJ1-2	-	few	CASSQDTQELYGYTF	TGCGCCAGCAGCCAAGATACACAGGAGCTTTATGGCTACACCTTC
TRBV11-2	TRBJ1-2	-	-	CASSLQANYGYTF	TGTGCCAGCAGCCTCCAAGCTAACTATGGCTACACCTTC
TRBV9	TRBJ2-3	-	-	CASSVEAVVYPGADTQYF	TGTGCCAGCAGCGTAGAAGCGGTTGTCTACCCAGGGGCAGATACGCAGTATTTT
TRBV30	TRBJ1-1	-	-	CAWTDSFNTEAFF	TGTGCCTGGACTGACAGTTTTAACACTGAAGCTTTCTTT
TRBV27	TRBJ1-2	-	few	CASSFWGGYTF	TGTGCCAGCAGTTTTTGGGGAGGCTACACCTTC
TRBV9	TRBJ2-1	-	few	CASSVVERGGEQFF	TGTGCCAGCAGCGTAGTGGAAAGGGGTGGTGAGCAGTTCTTC
TRBV11-2	TRBJ1-2	-	-	CASSPLPGRVYTF	TGTGCCAGCAGCCCTTTACCGGGGCGCGTCTACACCTTC
TRBV2	TRBJ1-2	-	-	CASTRDLVSFYGYTF	TGTGCCAGCACGAGGGACCTAGTATCCTTCTATGGCTACACCTTC
TRBV5-5	TRBJ2-2	-	-	CASSPRRARLGTGELFF	TGTGCCAGCAGCCCTAGGAGGGCGCGCCTAGGGACCGGGGAGCTGTTTTTT